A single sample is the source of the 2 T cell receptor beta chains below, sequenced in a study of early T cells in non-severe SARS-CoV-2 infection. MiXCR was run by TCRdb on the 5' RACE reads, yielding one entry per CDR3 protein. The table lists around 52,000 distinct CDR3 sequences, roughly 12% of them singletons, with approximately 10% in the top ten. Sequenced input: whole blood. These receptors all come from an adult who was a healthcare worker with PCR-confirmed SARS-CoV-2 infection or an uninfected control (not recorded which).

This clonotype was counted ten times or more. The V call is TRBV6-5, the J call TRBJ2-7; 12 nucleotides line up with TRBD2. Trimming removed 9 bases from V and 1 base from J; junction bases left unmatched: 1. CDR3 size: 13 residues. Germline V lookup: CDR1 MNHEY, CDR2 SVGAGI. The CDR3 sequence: CASTSGRSYEQYF. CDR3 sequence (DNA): TGTGCCAGTACTAGCGGGAGGTCCTACGAGCAGTACTTC.

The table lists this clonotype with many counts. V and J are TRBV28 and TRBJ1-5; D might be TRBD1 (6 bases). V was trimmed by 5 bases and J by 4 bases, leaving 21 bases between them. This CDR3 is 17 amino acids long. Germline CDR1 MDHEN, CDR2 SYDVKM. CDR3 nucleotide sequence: TGTGCCAGCAGTCCGTATAGCACAGGGCTTGGGAATCAGCCCCAGCATTTT. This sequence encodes CASSPYSTGLGNQPQHF.